This record looks at one T cell receptor beta chain sequence and its context. Sequencing used immunoSEQ multiplex PCR; TCRdb keeps in-frame clones, though not all of them. This table holds approximately 44,000 clones, 65% to 80% found once. These data belong to a study of control samples from healthy donors and cancer patients. The V gene lost 5 bases and the J gene lost 7 bases, with 8 bases spanning the gap. The V gene's germline CDR1 is SGHDN and CDR2 FVKESK. CDR3 size: 11 residues. The receptor was derived from a male donor with melanoma. The V gene is TRBV14, the J gene TRBJ2-5, with unresolved D. What was sequenced was formalin-fixed, paraffin-embedded tissue. The CDR3 region has the DNA TGTGCCAGCAGCTCCTATGGGACCCAGTACTTC. Translating it yields CASSSYGTQYF.